The source of this TCR beta chain is a study of blood T cell repertoires in COVID-19. Study in general: Sites in the United States, Italy and Spain provided acute and convalescent COVID-19 samples. In each case, the material was cDNA or gDNA derived from T cells, B-cell-depleted T cells, or PBMCs.

Germline V CDR1 and CDR2: SGHTA, FQGNSA. Trimming removed 5 bases at V and 4 bases at J, with 23 bases between. The CDR3 consists of 18 residues. Authors' processing steps: Amplification of reference gene primers was used by the study to estimate nucleated cell counts. This table comes from immunoSEQ multiplex PCR, and its TCRdb copy is limited to in-frame clones, with some not included. That table gives V, J and clone size, and the DNA gave D and trimming. The data hold approximately 290,000 clones, with roughly 84% observed a single time. The Seattle site enrolled patients during active infection and followed them longitudinally.

This TCR came from a person aged 65 to 79 with COVID-19, enrolled during active disease. V and J are TRBV7-2 and TRBJ2-2, with D possibly matching TRBD2 (6 bases). The specimen sequenced was peripheral blood. The CDR3 DNA is TGTGCCAGCAGCCTTTTCTTCATGGACTACTTTGGCACCGGGGAGCTGTTTTTT. The encoded protein is CASSLFFMDYFGTGELFF.